This TCR beta chain was captured by sequencing in a study of T cells in Graves' hyperthyroidism and ophthalmopathy. Regions amplified from RNA transcripts were the TCR beta CDR3 regions. HTBI primers were employed in a first-round RT-PCR of the TCR CDR3. TCRdb reprocessed the multiplex PCR reads via MiXCR and lists one record per CDR3 protein. The table lists roughly 580,000 distinct CDR3 sequences, 46% of them singletons. Worth noting for this clonotype: A read error may produce the germline difference seen at one junction end.

The CDR3 length is 13 residues. Germline V gene lookup returns CDR1 WSHSY and CDR2 SAAADI. J is TRBJ1-5 and V is TRBV10-2; TRBD1 aligns across 9 bases. This TCR was recovered from a woman aged 18-29 years with Graves' hyperthyroidism. Source material: peripheral blood or thyroid tissue (not recorded which). CDR3 bases: TGTGCCAGCACACGGGACAGGGACCAGCCCCAGCATTTT. It is translated as CASTRDRDQPQHF.